A selection of T cell receptor beta chains follows, all from one sample in a study of blood T cell repertoires in COVID-19. TCRdb keeps only in-frame clones here, not all; method: immunoSEQ multiplex PCR. The data contain fewer than 450,000 clones, around 90% of them singletons. The specimen was PBMCs or T cells enriched from blood (not recorded which). The receptors stem from a woman between 35 and 50 years old with acute COVID-19. CDR3s include the opening cysteine and the closing phenylalanine or tryptophan. D genes are given only for firm matches.

v_gene: TRBV29-1
j_gene: TRBJ1-1
d_gene: -
len: 14
CDR3aa: CSVAAGAGNTEAFF

v_gene: TRBV7-6
j_gene: TRBJ1-1
d_gene: -
len: 15
CDR3aa: CASSLLDPFNTEAFF

v_gene: TRBV2
j_gene: TRBJ1-3
d_gene: -
len: 19
CDR3aa: CASSDFDFWEGRSGNTIYF

v_gene: TRBV19
j_gene: TRBJ1-5
d_gene: TRBD1
len: 15
CDR3aa: CASSADRASNQPQHF

v_gene: TRBV5-1
j_gene: TRBJ1-1
d_gene: TRBD1
len: 13
CDR3aa: CASSLEGATEAFF

v_gene: TRBV2
j_gene: TRBJ1-6
d_gene: TRBD1
len: 18
CDR3aa: CASSVDRDRGSYNSPLHF

v_gene: TRBV5-3
j_gene: TRBJ2-2
d_gene: TRBD2
len: 18
CDR3aa: CARSSGTSGGSNTGELFF

v_gene: TRBV6-1
j_gene: TRBJ1-1
d_gene: -
len: 14
CDR3aa: CASSEAFGGSEAFF

v_gene: TRBV7-9
j_gene: TRBJ2-1
d_gene: -
len: 16
CDR3aa: CASSLRGAGAYNEQFF

v_gene: TRBV6-2/TRBV6-3
j_gene: TRBJ1-6
d_gene: -
len: 13
CDR3aa: CASSGQPNSPLHF

v_gene: TRBV7-9
j_gene: TRBJ2-6
d_gene: -
len: 18
CDR3aa: CASIHIGGTDSGANVLTF

v_gene: TRBV30
j_gene: TRBJ2-1
d_gene: -
len: 13
CDR3aa: CAWRNRGYNEQFF

v_gene: TRBV30
j_gene: TRBJ1-5
d_gene: -
len: 13
CDR3aa: CAWSQGSNQPQHF

v_gene: TRBV4-2
j_gene: TRBJ2-7
d_gene: -
len: 15
CDR3aa: CASSQEEVRSYEQYF

v_gene: TRBV5-6
j_gene: TRBJ1-3
d_gene: -
len: 15
CDR3aa: CASSRSPNSGNTIYF

v_gene: TRBV2
j_gene: TRBJ1-2
d_gene: -
len: 12
CDR3aa: CASIPRGYGYTF

v_gene: TRBV27
j_gene: TRBJ1-5
d_gene: TRBD1
len: 15
CDR3aa: CASSRTGMGNQPQHF

v_gene: TRBV11-3
j_gene: TRBJ2-1
d_gene: TRBD2
len: 16
CDR3aa: CASSLGGAGYYNEQFF

v_gene: TRBV11-2
j_gene: TRBJ1-5
d_gene: -
len: 14
CDR3aa: CASSLRGGNQPQHF

v_gene: TRBV9
j_gene: TRBJ2-1
d_gene: -
len: 15
CDR3aa: CASSVLGAAYNEQFF

v_gene: TRBV15
j_gene: TRBJ2-7
d_gene: TRBD1
len: 14
CDR3aa: CATSLGQGVYEQYF

v_gene: TRBV30
j_gene: TRBJ1-5
d_gene: TRBD1
len: 15
CDR3aa: CAWSVGQGAEQPQHF

v_gene: TRBV9
j_gene: TRBJ1-2
d_gene: TRBD1
len: 13
CDR3aa: CASSVDVDRGYTF

v_gene: TRBV6-6
j_gene: TRBJ1-2
d_gene: -
len: 14
CDR3aa: CASSYLKTVHGYTF

v_gene: TRBV18
j_gene: TRBJ2-7
d_gene: -
len: 13
CDR3aa: CASSPEVSYEQYF

v_gene: TRBV5-1
j_gene: TRBJ1-6
d_gene: -
len: 15
CDR3aa: CASSLAPGRNSPLHF

v_gene: TRBV6-5
j_gene: TRBJ1-3
d_gene: TRBD1
len: 15
CDR3aa: CASRTGQGTGNTIYF

v_gene: TRBV29-1
j_gene: TRBJ2-7
d_gene: -
len: 13
CDR3aa: CSVESESSYEQYF

v_gene: TRBV14
j_gene: TRBJ1-2
d_gene: -
len: 16
CDR3aa: CASSQDLRWGGYGYTF

v_gene: TRBV29-1
j_gene: TRBJ1-1
d_gene: -
len: 14
CDR3aa: CSVEGEGQDTEAFF

v_gene: TRBV11-3
j_gene: TRBJ2-2
d_gene: -
len: 15
CDR3aa: CASSFPTGSTGELFF

v_gene: TRBV7-6
j_gene: TRBJ1-5
d_gene: TRBD1
len: 15
CDR3aa: CASSYDRGPDQPQHF